This passage covers 4 T cell receptor beta chains from one sample sequenced in a study of early T cells in non-severe SARS-CoV-2 infection (dated by TCRdb to about 2021). Library construction relied on 5' RACE. The sample was run on a NextSeq 500. TCRdb reprocessing: public reads trimmed at Q25 with fastp, clones called with MiXCR, in-frame beta chains kept. A single entry per CDR3 protein holds the most common genes and DNA from its merged rows. The sample table contains more than 20,000 distinct CDR3 sequences; only one count was recorded for less than 5% of them. The top ten constitute under 4.5% of the sample. Sample: whole blood. Receptor source: an adult who was a healthcare worker with PCR-confirmed SARS-CoV-2 infection or an uninfected control (not recorded which).

This clonotype was recorded at least ten times. The rearrangement links TRBV20-1 to TRBJ1-1; 9 bases agree with TRBD1. CDR1 and CDR2 from the germline V gene are DFQATT and SNEGSKA (reference sequence). The V gene end was trimmed by 5 bases and the J gene end by 5 bases; junction bases not matched to a gene: 9. The CDR3 contains 14 residues. CDR3 residues: CSARPTGGFTEAFF. The CDR3 DNA reads as TGCAGTGCTCGACCGACAGGGGGATTTACTGAAGCTTTCTTT.

This clonotype was found many times. This sequence joins TRBV29-1 and TRBJ2-2; D not resolved. Germline values: CDR1 SQVTM, CDR2 ANQGSEA. V was cut by 4 bases and J by 7 bases, with 10 bases left in between. CDR3 size: 12 residues. CDR3: CSVGWSNGELFF. The CDR3 bases are TGCAGCGTTGGATGGTCCAACGGGGAGCTGTTTTTT.

The chain is built from TRBV28 and TRBJ1-1, with D possibly matching TRBD1 (6 bases). CDR1 and CDR2 (germline): MDHEN, SYDVKM. The ends were cut back, 3 bases at V and 1 base at J, with 12 bases in the middle. The CDR3 is 15 residues long. The CDR3 region is CASSFVTGGNTEAFF. The CDR3 DNA is TGTGCCAGCAGTTTCGTGACAGGTGGGAACACTGAAGCTTTCTTT.

There are many counts of this clonotype. V and J are TRBV12-5 and TRBJ2-6, with no clear D. CDR1 and CDR2 (germline): LGHNT, FRNRAP. Trimming pared 7 bases from V and 4 bases from J, leaving 11 bases between. The CDR3 consists of 14 residues. CDR3 in amino acids: CASAPGSGANVLTF. The CDR3 DNA sequence: TGTGCTAGTGCCCCCGGGTCCGGGGCCAACGTCCTGACTTTC.